This T cell receptor beta chain was documented in a study of T cells after yellow fever vaccination. The table lists this clonotype with a few counts. Its antigen remains unidentified. Universal primer sites and UMIs were introduced during 5'RACE template-switching synthesis of TCR cDNA. TCRdb called the 5' RACE reads again in MiXCR, with one record for every CDR3 protein. The sample holds hundreds of thousands of distinct CDR3 sequences, about 14% seen once. With 5 bases clipped from V and 1 base from J, the junction kept 9 bases outside the gene matches. Germline V gene sequence: CDR1 SEHNR, CDR2 FQNEAQ (reference sequence). This CDR3 has 16 amino acids. Study-wide results and caveats: Most clones from primary vaccination were detected again post-booster (roughly 96% CD4, about 85% CD8). Abundant clonotypes from the bulk population could get into FACS-sorted repertoires as contaminants.

Specimen: PBMCs, collected on the day of the yellow fever booster vaccination. The chain links TRBV7-9 to TRBJ2-5; 8 bases fit TRBD1. This clonotype was obtained from a man younger than 40 who received the YFV17D yellow fever vaccine. The CDR3 reads CASSPNPGTGQETQYF. The CDR3 DNA follows: TGTGCCAGCAGCCCTAACCCCGGGACAGGCCAAGAGACCCAGTACTTC.